This T cell receptor beta chain appears in the sequencing data of a study of shared clonotypes between healthy human individuals. About the research overall: The study used three CD4 naive, three CD4 memory, two CD8 naive and one CD8 memory plate per donor. Study-wide points: Clonotypes shared by all four sorted-subset donors had higher generation probabilities than non-shared clonotypes.

Clones were read by immunoSEQ multiplex PCR, and TCRdb kept only the in-frame ones, dropping some. The top ten clones hold about 1.8% of a sample with hundreds of thousands of clones, roughly 72% of them seen once. This clone has just a few counts. Antigen specificity is unknown. The receptor's source is a young woman in good health. Input material: memory CD4+ T cells sorted from blood. The sample's subset: CD45RA-negative fraction.

The CDR3 region is CSAPEETQYF. The CDR3 DNA sequence: TGCAGTGCCCCGGAGGAGACCCAGTACTTC. The chain employs TRBV20-1 and TRBJ2-5; D not resolved. The V gene's germline CDR1 is DFQATT and CDR2 SNEGSKA (reference sequence). Trimming left V 6 bases short and J 5 bases short, with 7 bases between. The CDR3 has 10 residues.